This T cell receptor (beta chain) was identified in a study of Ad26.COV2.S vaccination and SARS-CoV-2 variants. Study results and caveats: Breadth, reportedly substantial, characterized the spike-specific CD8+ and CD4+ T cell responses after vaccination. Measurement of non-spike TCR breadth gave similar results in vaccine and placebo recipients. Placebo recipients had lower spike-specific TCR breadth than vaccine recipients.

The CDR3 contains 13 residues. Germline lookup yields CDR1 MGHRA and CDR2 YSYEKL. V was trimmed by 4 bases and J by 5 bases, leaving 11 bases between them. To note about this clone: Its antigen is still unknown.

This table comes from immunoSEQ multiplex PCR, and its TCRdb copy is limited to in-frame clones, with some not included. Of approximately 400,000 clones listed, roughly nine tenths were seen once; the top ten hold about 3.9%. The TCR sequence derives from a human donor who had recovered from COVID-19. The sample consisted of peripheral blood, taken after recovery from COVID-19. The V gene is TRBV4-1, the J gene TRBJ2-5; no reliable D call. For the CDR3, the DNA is TGCGCCAGCAGCCTAGTAGGGTTGGAGACCCAGTACTTC. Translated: CASSLVGLETQYF.